Below, 9 T cell receptor beta chains from the same sample are listed, as sequenced in a study of T cells in localized non-small cell lung cancer. Data came from immunoSEQ multiplex PCR; TCRdb stores just in-frame clones and leaves some out. This sample has 100,000 to 150,000 clones, with more than 70% found just once. This specimen consisted of peripheral blood, obtained before any cancer treatment. The receptors derive from a female donor over 55 with stage I lung adenocarcinoma.

The rearrangement links TRBV6-1 to TRBJ2-2; D remains unclear. CDR1 and CDR2 from the germline V gene are MNHNS and SASEGT. Trimming removed 8 bases at V and 3 bases at J, with 10 bases between. There are 13 residues in the CDR3. DNA for the CDR3: TGTGCCAGCGAAGATTATCACACCGGGGAGCTGTTTTTT. Translated: CASEDYHTGELFF.

J is TRBJ1-3 and V is TRBV10-3; 8 bases fit TRBD1. CDR1 and CDR2 from the germline V gene are ENHRY and SYGVKD. V trimming: 0 bases; J trimming: 4 bases; junction bases outside the gene matches: 2. The CDR3 covers 15 residues. CDR3 DNA sequence: TGTGCCATCAGTGAGTCCAGGGGGCAAGGAAACACCATATATTTT. Translated: CAISESRGQGNTIYF.

The genes are TRBV23-1 and TRBJ2-1; 11 positions match TRBD2. TRBV23-1 has ORF status, its function being uncertain. V lost 0 bases to trimming and J lost 4 bases; unmatched junction nucleotides: 14. This CDR3 has 20 amino acids. The CDR3 nucleotides read TGCGCCAGCAGTCAATCGGCAGGGGGCGGGGGACTAGCGGCATACAATGAGCAGTTCTTC. Its protein product is CASSQSAGGGGLAAYNEQFF.

J is TRBJ2-7 and V is TRBV7-9; D possibly corresponds to TRBD2 (5 bases). This CDR3 region has 15 residues. The ends were cut back, 1 base at V and 3 bases at J, with 13 bases in the middle. Germline lookup yields CDR1 SEHNR and CDR2 FQNEAQ (reference sequence). This CDR3 is CASSLESGNSYEQYF. Written as DNA, the CDR3 is TGTGCCAGCAGCTTAGAATCCGGGAACAGCTACGAGCAGTACTTC.

This clone appeared many times. The CDR3 spells CASSQRGQGISGNTIYF. The CDR3 coding sequence is TGTGCCAGCAGCCAGCGGGGACAGGGGATCTCTGGAAACACCATATATTTT. V usage is TRBV4-2 and J usage is TRBJ1-3, with 10 bases matching TRBD1. Germline CDR1 LGHNA, CDR2 YNFKEQ. The V and J ends lost 3 bases and 0 bases, in that order; junction bases with no gene match: 5. This CDR3 has 17 amino acids.

CDR3: CASSIFGEAANEKLFF. DNA for the CDR3: TGTGCCAGTAGTATCTTCGGCGAGGCCGCTAATGAAAAACTGTTTTTT. The genes are TRBV19 and TRBJ1-4; no reliable D call. Trimming stripped 3 bases from V and 3 bases from J, with 14 bases between. Per germline, CDR1 LNHDA and CDR2 SQIVND (reference sequence). CDR3 length: 16 residues.

CDR3 in DNA: TGTGCCAGCAGAAAACAGGGAGCCTACGAGCAGTACTTC. Translating it yields CASRKQGAYEQYF. This chain connects TRBV6-6 to TRBJ2-7; tentative D call: TRBD1 (6 bases). Germline lookup yields CDR1 MNHNY and CDR2 SVGAGI (reference sequence). The V gene lost 6 bases and the J gene lost 2 bases, with 11 bases spanning the gap. The CDR3 is made up of 13 amino acids.

The CDR3, as DNA: TGTGCCAGCAGCTTACCAGGGGCTACCTACGAGCAGTACTTC. It specifies CASSLPGATYEQYF. The rearrangement links TRBV11-2 to TRBJ2-7; weak D call: TRBD1 (6 bases). The CDR3 totals 14 residues. The V gene's germline CDR1 is SGHAT and CDR2 FQNNGV. The V and J ends lost 2 bases and 2 bases respectively, with 10 bases between them.

The CDR3 here is CAWTYPSYTEAFF. DNA of the CDR3: TGTGCCTGGACCTATCCCAGCTACACTGAAGCTTTCTTT. The J gene is TRBJ1-1, the V gene TRBV30; no clear D. This CDR3 spans 13 amino acids. With 4 bases removed from V and 3 bases from J, the gap between germline ends came to 12 bases. Germline values: CDR1 GTSNPN, CDR2 SVGIG (reference sequence).